The source of this TCR beta chain is a study of human T cells and chemical hapten exposure. As originally analysed: Sequenced samples showed a median of 95,638 TCRs each, with counts running from around 24,000 to 710,000. TCRdb re-called the RACE reads with MiXCR, one entry per CDR3 protein. These V and J calls originate from TCRdb's pipeline instead of the authors' own analysis. The sample shows about 260,000 distinct CDR3 sequences, about 9.4% of them seen only once. Per the germline V gene, CDR1 is SQVTM and CDR2 is ANQGSEA. The CDR3 contains 14 residues. The germline V and J ends were trimmed by 5 bases and 8 bases, with 18 bases remaining between them. This clonotype has only a few counts. The antigen remains undetermined. This sample's time point: pre-sensitization, week 0. Described treatment: therapeutic diphenylcyclopropenone sensitization with weekly scalp DPC. Unfractionated whole blood yielded the extracted total RNA.

Notes on the study in general: There was no change with DPC sensitization in TCRs above 1 in 1000 frequency. Compared to controls, expanded TCRs made significantly more large clusters of similar CDR3s.

This TCR was recovered from a woman aged 40 to 50 with alopecia areata. Some clones in this sample may be carry-over from other donors' samples. Sequenced here: whole blood, sampled in connection with sensitization to the hapten diphenylcyclopropenone (DPC). V is TRBV29-1 and J is TRBJ1-4; no firm D call. In DNA, the CDR3 is TGCAGCGTTTTAAAGGACCCTACTGAGGAAAAACTGTTTTTT. Its protein product is CSVLKDPTEEKLFF.